This T cell receptor (beta chain) was profiled in a study of CD8+ T cells in alopecia areata. The junction had 6 bases not matched to a gene; V was cut back by 0 bases and J by 5 bases. Germline V CDR1 and CDR2: LNHNV, YYDKDF (reference sequence). The CDR3 runs 17 residues. This clone was recorded only once. Extracted RNA was reverse transcribed, and the resulting cDNA served as sequencing template. TCRdb's copy holds only in-frame clones and misses some; the assay was immunoSEQ multiplex PCR. The sample holds over 200,000 clones, 50% to 60% seen once. The sample consisted of CD4+ T cells sorted from blood, taken at week 0. This TCR was sampled from a human donor with alopecia areata. The chain joins TRBV15 to TRBJ1-4, with 10 positions matching TRBD1. The CDR3 DNA follows: TGTGCCACCAGCAGAGATGACAGGGGGCTTCCCAATGAAAAACTGTTTTTT. Translated, it gives CATSRDDRGLPNEKLFF.